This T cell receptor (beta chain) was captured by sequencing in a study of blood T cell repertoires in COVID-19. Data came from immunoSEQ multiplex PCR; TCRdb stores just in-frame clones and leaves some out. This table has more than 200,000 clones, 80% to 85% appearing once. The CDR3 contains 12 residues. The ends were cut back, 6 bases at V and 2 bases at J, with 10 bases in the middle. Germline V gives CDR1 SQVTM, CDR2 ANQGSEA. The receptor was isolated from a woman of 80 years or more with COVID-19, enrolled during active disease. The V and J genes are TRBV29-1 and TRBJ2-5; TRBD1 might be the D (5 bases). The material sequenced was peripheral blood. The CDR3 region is CSVTGLQETQYF. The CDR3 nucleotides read TGCAGCGTAACAGGCTTACAAGAGACCCAGTACTTC. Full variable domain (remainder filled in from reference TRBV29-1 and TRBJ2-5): SAVISQKPSRDICQRGTSLTIQCQVDSQVTMMFWYRQQPGQSLTLIATANQGSEATYESGFVIDKFPISRPNLTFSTLTVSNMSPEDSSIYLCSVTGLQETQYFGPGTRLLVL.